This T cell receptor beta chain was obtained from a study of blood T cell repertoires in COVID-19. Whole-study context: Sources were T cells, B-cell-depleted T cells, or PBMCs; the material itself was cDNA or gDNA.

Original processing methods: Using reference gene primer amplification, nucleated cell counts were estimated. Generated by immunoSEQ multiplex PCR, the TCRdb table keeps only in-frame clones and is missing some. The V and J calls and the clone size are those of that table, but D and trimming were determined from the DNA. Of 99,000 or so clones listed, roughly four fifths were seen once; the top ten hold approximately 9%. The V gene's germline CDR1 is SGHDN and CDR2 FVKESK. Trimming took off 4 bases at V and 2 bases at J, with 8 bases between the two ends. This CDR3 contains 13 residues. The chain joins TRBV14 to TRBJ1-2; no clear D. Material for sequencing was peripheral blood. This TCR derives from a woman in her seventies with acute or convalescent COVID-19. In DNA form, the CDR3 reads TGTGCCAGCAGCCCCGGGAGGAACTATGGCTACACCTTC. Residues: CASSPGRNYGYTF. Variable domain in full (rest from reference TRBV14 and TRBJ1-2): EAGVTQFPSHSVIEKGQTVTLRCDPISGHDNLYWYRRVMGKEIKFLLHFVKESKQDESGMPNNRFLAERTGGTYSTLKVQPAELEDSGVYFCASSPGRNYGYTFGSGTRLTVV.